This T cell receptor (beta chain) was found in a study of cytomegalovirus exposure and HLA in healthy donors. Study summary: The study's early data release held about 80 million unique TCRs from HLA-typed donors.

Worth noting for this clone: What it binds is not known.

The PCR employed 60 Vbeta primers together with 13 Jbeta primers. Sequencing used immunoSEQ multiplex PCR; TCRdb keeps in-frame clones, though not all of them. The table includes over 200,000 clones, roughly 87% detected once. General study points: A missense variant in DCLRE1C was later tied to TCR beta V- and J-gene trimming. The listing of about 150 TCR beta chains classed them as cytomegalovirus-associated.

The germline CDR1 and CDR2 sequences are SQVTM and ANQGSEA. V lost 6 bases and J lost 3, with 2 bases in between. The CDR3 runs to 10 residues. The chain joins TRBV29-1 to TRBJ2-2, with no clear D. The source of this sequence is a man aged 40-49 years in good health and CMV-seropositive. Sequencing was carried out using PBMCs. The CDR3 is CSVYTGELFF. The CDR3 DNA reads TGCAGCGTCTACACCGGGGAGCTGTTTTTT.